Listed here are 24 T cell receptor beta chains from one sample, sequenced in a study of cytomegalovirus exposure and HLA in healthy donors. PCR used 60 Vbeta primers and 13 Jbeta primers. This table comes from immunoSEQ multiplex PCR, and its TCRdb copy is limited to in-frame clones, with some not included. The sample holds approximately 140,000 clones, less than 85% seen once. The sequenced sample consisted of PBMCs. The receptors come from a man over 45 in good health and CMV-seropositive.

The rearrangement joins TRBV2 to TRBJ2-6; TRBD1 is a possible D gene (5 bases). The V and J ends lost 6 bases and 2 bases respectively, with 11 bases between them. CDR3 size: 15 residues. Germline-derived CDR1 and CDR2 are SNHLY and FYNNEI. CDR3 protein: CASRQGSAGANVLTF. The CDR3 coding sequence is TGTGCCAGCAGGCAGGGAAGCGCTGGGGCCAACGTCCTGACTTTC.

Only one count was recorded for this clone. V and J are TRBV15 and TRBJ1-5, with D possibly matching TRBD1 (6 bases). Germline V lookup: CDR1 LNHNV, CDR2 YYDKDF (reference sequence). The CDR3 loop spans 17 amino acids. Between the trimmed V and J ends, which lost 1 base and 0 bases, there was a span of 13 bases. CDR3 coding DNA: TGTGCCACCAGCAGAGCCAGGGGCCGGAATAGCAATCAGCCCCAGCATTTT. This codes for CATSRARGRNSNQPQHF.

This rearrangement joins TRBV4-1 to TRBJ2-5; D might be TRBD2 (5 bases). The CDR3 spans 13 residues. CDR1 and CDR2 (germline): MGHRA, YSYEKL. With 1 base removed from V and 5 bases from J, the gap between germline ends came to 8 bases. CDR3 in DNA: TGCGCCAGCAGCCAAGTTGAGCGGGAGACCCAGTACTTC. This encodes CASSQVERETQYF.

The V gene is TRBV4-2, the J gene TRBJ2-1; TRBD2 matches at 9 bases. The CDR3 has 15 amino acids. J lost 6 bases, V lost 2 bases, and 5 bases had no gene match. In germline, CDR1 is LGHNA, CDR2 YNFKEQ. The CDR3 nucleotides are TGTGCCAGCAGCCAACGACTAGCGGTGGGCAATGAGCAGTTCTTC. This translates into CASSQRLAVGNEQFF.

This clone has only one observation. This sequence joins TRBV28 and TRBJ2-5; possibly TRBD2 for D (5 bases). V was cut by 5 bases and J by 7 bases, with 17 bases left in between. Per the germline V gene, CDR1 is MDHEN and CDR2 is SYDVKM. CDR3 length: 14 residues. In nucleotides, the CDR3 is TGTGCCAGCAGTCGGACTGCGGTACCGGGGACCCAGTACTTC. Protein sequence: CASSRTAVPGTQYF. The whole variable domain, filled in from reference TRBV28 and TRBJ2-5, reads DVKVTQSSRYLVKRTGEKVFLECVQDMDHENMFWYRQDPGLGLRLIYFSYDVKMKEKGDIPEGYSVSREKKERFSLILESASTNQTSMYLCASSRTAVPGTQYFGPGTRLLVL.

The V and J genes are TRBV28 and TRBJ1-4; 8 nucleotides align to TRBD1. Germline V gene sequence: CDR1 MDHEN, CDR2 SYDVKM. The V gene end was trimmed by 6 bases and the J gene end by 7 bases; junction bases not matched to a gene: 7. The CDR3 totals 14 residues. CDR3 in amino acids: CASSSFGQGEKLFF. The CDR3 region has the DNA TGTGCCAGCAGCTCCTTCGGACAGGGTGAAAAACTGTTTTTT.

Concerning this clone: A read error may account for a junction end that differs from germline. J is TRBJ1-3 and V is TRBV7-9; 11 bases agree with TRBD1. Germline V CDR1 and CDR2: SEHNR, FQNEAQ (reference sequence). This CDR3 is built from 16 residues. The CDR3 bases are TGTTCCAGCAGCTTAGGACAGGGGGCGATTGGAAACACCATATATTTT. It translates to CSSSLGQGAIGNTIYF.

The chain joins TRBV4-1 to TRBJ1-1, with D possibly TRBD1 on 5 matching bases. V lost 0 bases and J 8 bases, leaving 13 bases between the germline ends. CDR1 and CDR2 from the germline V gene are MGHRA and YSYEKL. This CDR3 is 14 amino acids long. CDR3 in amino acids: CASSQDPTGREAFF. CDR3 nucleotide sequence: TGCGCCAGCAGCCAAGATCCTACAGGTAGAGAAGCTTTCTTT.

This sequence joins TRBV5-6 and TRBJ2-7, with unresolved D. The CDR3 contains 13 residues. Trimming cost V 0 bases and J 2 bases, with 6 bases left between them. CDR1 SGHDT and CDR2 YYEEEE come from the germline V gene. The CDR3 nucleotides read TGTGCCAGCAGCTTGGTGAGGCCCTACGAGCAGTACTTC. Amino acid sequence: CASSLVRPYEQYF.

This clone was recorded only once. The rearrangement links TRBV6-5 to TRBJ1-2, with D possibly TRBD1 on 6 matching bases. The CDR3 extends over 14 amino acids. Germline-derived CDR1 and CDR2 are MNHEY and SVGAGI. Trimming took off 5 bases at V and 0 bases at J, with 10 bases between the two ends. In DNA form, the CDR3 reads TGTGCCAGCAGTGGGACATATTCTAACTATGGCTACACCTTC. This sequence encodes CASSGTYSNYGYTF.

The J gene is TRBJ2-7, the V gene TRBV28, with TRBD2 identical over 7 bases. V was clipped by 5 bases and J by 7 bases; unmatched bases: 14. Germline values: CDR1 MDHEN, CDR2 SYDVKM. The CDR3 covers 15 residues. CDR3 sequence reads: CASSPLAVPSREQYF. The CDR3 DNA sequence: TGTGCCAGCAGTCCGCTAGCGGTCCCTTCGAGGGAGCAGTACTTC.

CDR3 DNA: TGTGCCAGCAGTTACACTTTGAACACTGAAGCTTTCTTT. Translation: CASSYTLNTEAFF. The rearrangement uses TRBV6-5 and TRBJ1-1; D not certain. Germline V lookup: CDR1 MNHEY, CDR2 SVGAGI. V lost 2 bases and J 0 bases, leaving 4 bases between the germline ends. CDR3 length: 13 amino acids.

The rearrangement uses TRBV7-9 and TRBJ1-5; 7 bases are a match to TRBD1. V trimming: 6 bases; J trimming: 5 bases; junction bases outside the gene matches: 7. Per germline, CDR1 SEHNR and CDR2 FQNEAQ (reference sequence). The CDR3 extends over 14 amino acids. The CDR3 region is CASSRDSGDQPQHF. The CDR3 bases are TGTGCCAGCAGTCGGGACAGTGGCGATCAGCCCCAGCATTTT.

The CDR3 is CASSMSLVLSGANVLTF. CDR3 bases: TGTGCCAGTAGTATGTCACTAGTTCTATCCGGGGCCAACGTCCTGACTTTC. This chain links TRBV19 with TRBJ2-6; maybe TRBD2 (5 bases). Germline loops: CDR1 LNHDA, CDR2 SQIVND (reference sequence). This CDR3 comprises 17 residues. The V end lost 3 bases, the J end lost 4 bases, and 16 bases lay between the germline ends.

The chain links TRBV6-1 to TRBJ1-2; TRBD1 matches 11 bases. The germline gives CDR1 MNHNS, CDR2 SASEGT. The V and J ends lost 6 bases and 7 bases, in that order; junction bases with no gene match: 7. The CDR3 is 14 residues long. As DNA, the CDR3 is TGTGCCAGCAGCCGGGACAGGGGGATAGGTGGCTACACCTTC. Protein: CASSRDRGIGGYTF.

The chain has TRBV28 and TRBJ1-2; D might be TRBD1 (6 bases). The V end lost 5 bases, the J end lost 6 bases, and 13 bases lay between the germline ends. The length of the CDR3 is 13 residues. Germline V gene lookup returns CDR1 MDHEN and CDR2 SYDVKM. The CDR3 loop is CASSPVGGHGYTF. The CDR3 nucleotides read TGTGCCAGCAGTCCCGTGGGGGGGCATGGCTACACCTTC.

In DNA form, the CDR3 reads TGTGCCAGTAGTCCCTTGGCGGGAGGGCCGGAGACCCAGTACTTC. Amino acid sequence: CASSPLAGGPETQYF. The rearrangement uses TRBV19 and TRBJ2-5; 9 nucleotides match TRBD2. The CDR3 has 15 residues. Losses at the gene ends were 5 bases for V and 5 bases for J; bases not matched to a gene: 9. Germline CDR1 LNHDA, CDR2 SQIVND (reference sequence).

The gene calls are TRBV28 and TRBJ1-1; no definite D call. CDR1 and CDR2 from the germline V gene are MDHEN and SYDVKM. The CDR3 is made up of 15 amino acids. The germline V and J ends were trimmed by 4 bases and 4 bases, with 16 bases remaining between them. The CDR3 DNA is TGTGCCAGCAGTTCCCGATTCATAGCCAGCACTGAAGCTTTCTTT. Residues: CASSSRFIASTEAFF.

The chain employs TRBV19 and TRBJ2-3, with TRBD2 matching over 8 bases. The germline V gene encodes CDR1 LNHDA and CDR2 SQIVND (reference sequence). There are 14 residues in the CDR3. J was trimmed by 5 bases and V by 7 bases; bases with no gene match: 8. CDR3 in DNA: TGTGCCAGTATGGTGGCGGGAGGCATAGATACGCAGTATTTT. Translation gives CASMVAGGIDTQYF.

The chain links TRBV19 to TRBJ2-5, with D perhaps matching TRBD2 (5 bases). Trimming shortened V by 8 bases and J by 4 bases, and 11 bases separated the two germline ends. This CDR3 is 12 amino acids long. CDR1 LNHDA and CDR2 SQIVND come from the germline V gene (reference sequence). In DNA, the CDR3 is TGTGCCAGTGGGGTAGCGAGAGAGACCCAGTACTTC. Its translation is CASGVARETQYF.

Comments on this clone: Its ends do not fully match the called genes, so a read error is possible. The chain employs TRBV7-9 and TRBJ2-1, with 8 bases identical to TRBD2. CDR1 SEHNR and CDR2 FQNEAQ come from the germline V gene (reference sequence). This CDR3 has 16 residues. The CDR3 here is CSSSLALAGTYNEQFF. The DNA of the CDR3 is TGTTCCAGCAGCTTAGCCCTAGCGGGCACCTACAATGAGCAGTTCTTC.

CDR3 coding DNA: TGTGCCAGCAGTTATTCGGGGAGGCGGGGAGGATCACCCCTCCACTTT. This codes for CASSYSGRRGGSPLHF. This rearrangement joins TRBV6-6 to TRBJ1-6; D gene unclear. V lost 3 bases and J lost 10, with 19 bases in between. The length of the CDR3 is 16 residues. CDR1 is MNHNY, CDR2 SVGAGI, per germline (reference sequence).

This chain connects TRBV28 to TRBJ2-7, with D hard to call. CDR3 length equals 12 residues. Per the germline V gene, CDR1 is MDHEN and CDR2 is SYDVKM. Trimming removed 3 bases at V and 4 bases at J, with 7 bases between. The CDR3, as DNA: TGTGCCAGCAGTTTCGCGCGATACGAGCAGTACTTC. Encoded protein: CASSFARYEQYF.

In this sample, this clone turned up once. This sample includes further DNA sequences coding for the same CDR3. V and J are TRBV5-1 and TRBJ2-1; 8 bases line up with TRBD2. CDR3 length equals 12 residues. V shed 8 bases, J shed 12 bases, and the junction held 10 bases outside the gene matches. The V gene's germline CDR1 is SGHRS and CDR2 YFSETQ. CDR3 residues: CASSGNGKGQFF. The CDR3 nucleotides read TGCGCCAGTAGCGGGAACGGGAAAGGGCAGTTCTTC.